Listed here are 15 T cell receptor beta chains from one sample, sequenced in a study of T cells in Graves' hyperthyroidism and ophthalmopathy. Amplified TCR beta CDR3 regions derived from RNA transcripts. The TCR CDR3 was amplified in a first-round RT-PCR using the HTBI primer set. TCRdb analysed the multiplex PCR reads with MiXCR anew, one entry per CDR3 protein. The sample includes over 700,000 distinct CDR3 sequences, about 38% seen only once; the top ten take around 10%. The sample was blood. The receptors derive from a man aged 18 to 29 with Graves' hyperthyroidism.

The chain couples TRBV7-9 to TRBJ1-6; tentative D call: TRBD1 (5 bases). The CDR3 is 16 residues long. Germline loops: CDR1 SEHNR, CDR2 FQNEAQ (reference sequence). The V end was cut by 4 bases, the J end by 8 bases, with 18 bases between. Here the CDR3 DNA reads TGTGCCAGCAGCTACCTTGGGCAGGGAATTGATTCACCCCTCCACTTT. Translated: CASSYLGQGIDSPLHF.

The chain links TRBV7-9 to TRBJ1-2, with 8 bases that match TRBD1. The J call may be faulty, since TRBJ2-1 better matches the DNA end. This CDR3 comprises 14 residues. In germline, CDR1 is SEHNR, CDR2 FQNEAQ (reference sequence). CDR3 DNA: TGTGCCAGCAGCTACCGGGACAGGTTCAATGAGCAGTTCTTC. Translation gives CASSYRDRFNEQFF.

V and J are TRBV12-3 or TRBV12-4 and TRBJ2-5; 10 nucleotides align to TRBD1. This CDR3 comprises 15 residues. V lost 6 bases to trimming and J lost 3 bases; unmatched junction nucleotides: 7. CDR3 protein: CASSFGTGVKETQYF. The CDR3 nucleotides are TGTGCCAGCAGCTTCGGGACAGGGGTTAAAGAGACCCAGTACTTC.

As regards this clonotype: This clone may be a read error of a much larger clone one base away. The chain recombines TRBV10-2 with TRBJ1-1; the D gene is possibly TRBD1 (5 bases). The CDR3 consists of 13 residues. The germline gives CDR1 WSHSY, CDR2 SAAADI. V lost 10 bases to trimming and J lost 4 bases, with 16 bases between them. CDR3 bases: TGCGCCACCCAGGGTCTCTGGGGCACTGAAGCTTTCTTT. Its protein is CATQGLWGTEAFF.

This clonotype was observed a handful of times. The V and J genes are TRBV24-1 and TRBJ1-2; unclear D gene. The CDR3 runs 13 residues. V dropped 1 base and J dropped 4 bases, with 6 bases sitting between them. Germline CDR1 and CDR2: KGHDR and SFDVKD. CDR3: CATSDFSGYGYTF. DNA for the CDR3: TGTGCCACCAGTGATTTCTCGGGCTATGGCTACACCTTC.

This clonotype was seen a handful of times. V is TRBV5-6 and J is TRBJ2-7; 8 bases agree with TRBD2. The CDR3 spans 13 residues. J was trimmed by 2 bases and V by 7 bases; bases with no gene match: 5. The germline V gene has CDR1 SGHDT and CDR2 YYEEEE. The CDR3 nucleotides are TGTGCCAGCCGGTTTAGCGGGGCCTACGAGCAGTACTTC. Protein product: CASRFSGAYEQYF.

This clonotype has a handful of counts. V gene TRBV6-1 combines with J gene TRBJ1-1, with D uncertain. CDR1 and CDR2 from the germline V gene are MNHNS and SASEGT. Between the trimmed V and J ends, which lost 3 bases and 5 bases, there was a span of 13 bases. The CDR3 is 14 amino acids. CDR3 sequence (DNA): TGTGCCAGCAGTGAGGGGAGTTGGGGAACTGAAGCTTTCTTT. This sequence encodes CASSEGSWGTEAFF.

This clonotype was observed at least ten times. This chain uses TRBV25-1 with TRBJ1-3; 7 bases map to TRBD1. The CDR3 length is 16 residues. Trimming cost V 4 bases and J 0 bases; bases outside gene matches: 6. Looked up from germline, CDR1 is MGHDK and CDR2 is SYGVNS. CDR3 residues: CASSGLRQGSGNTIYF. The CDR3 nucleotides are TGTGCCAGCAGTGGATTAAGACAGGGCTCTGGAAACACCATATATTTT.

This clonotype occurred many times. One end of the junction does not line up with germline, which may come from a read error. The rearrangement joins TRBV7-8 to TRBJ2-7; 7 nucleotides match TRBD1. The CDR3 length is 13 residues. Germline CDR1 is SGHVS and CDR2 is FQNEAQ. The CDR3 DNA is TGTGCCAGCAGCTTGACAGGGTCCTCCGAGCAGTACTTC. This encodes CASSLTGSSEQYF.

This clonotype appeared many times. This chain uses TRBV7-2 with TRBJ2-5; 7 bases are shared with TRBD2. The CDR3 spans 15 residues. Germline CDR1 SGHTA, CDR2 FQGNSA. V dropped 3 bases and J dropped 6; count of bases not matched to a gene: 10. CDR3 sequence: CASSFPAGAGKTQYF. For the CDR3, the DNA is TGTGCCAGCAGCTTCCCGGCGGGAGCAGGAAAGACCCAGTACTTC.

As concerns this clonotype: Just one base apart from a much larger clone, this may be a read error. This sequence joins TRBV5-1 and TRBJ1-1; perhaps TRBD1 as D (6 bases). CDR3 length: 14 amino acids. Germline lookup yields CDR1 SGHRS and CDR2 YFSETQ. V was cut by 6 bases and J by 4 bases, with 16 bases left in between. For the CDR3, the DNA is TGCGCCAGCAAGGGGGGGCTGGGGAGCACTGAAGCTTTCTTT. Translation: CASKGGLGSTEAFF.

This clonotype came up a few times. A read error may explain this, as a much larger clone is one base away. The rearrangement joins TRBV9 to TRBJ2-5; D is unresolved. CDR3 length: 12 residues. Germline V gives CDR1 SGDLS, CDR2 YYNGEE. With 4 bases removed from V and 4 bases from J, the gap between germline ends came to 8 bases. The DNA of the CDR3 is TGTGCCAGCAGCTTAAGGTCAGAGACCCAGTACTTC. As protein: CASSLRSETQYF. Drawing the rest from reference TRBV9 and TRBJ2-5, the complete variable domain is DSGVTQTPKHLITATGQRVTLRCSPRSGDLSVYWYQQSLDQGLQFLIQYYNGEERAKGNILERFSAQQFPDLHSELNLSSLELGDSALYFCASSLRSETQYFGPGTRLLVL.

At least ten counts were recorded for this clonotype. This chain links TRBV7-9 with TRBJ1-1; D remains ambiguous. V was pared by 1 base and J by 6 bases, with 6 bases between. Germline CDR1 reads SEHNR; CDR2 reads FQNEAQ (reference sequence). The CDR3 covers 12 residues. The CDR3 DNA is TGTGCCAGCAGCTTAGAACGTTCTGAAGCTTTCTTT. Amino acid sequence: CASSLERSEAFF. Using reference TRBV7-9 and TRBJ1-1 for the parts outside the CDR3, the full variable domain is DTGVSQNPRHKITKRGQNVTFRCDPISEHNRLYWYRQTLGQGPEFLTYFQNEAQLEKSRLLSDRFSAERPKGSFSTLEIQRTEQGDSAMYLCASSLERSEAFFGQGTRLTVV.

This clonotype came up once. The chain links TRBV6-4 to TRBJ1-2; unclear D gene. This CDR3 spans 13 amino acids. Germline V gene sequence: CDR1 MRHNA, CDR2 SNTAGT. Trimming removed 3 bases from V and 6 bases from J, with 11 bases in between. DNA for the CDR3: TGTGCCAGCAGTGATCGACATGTCCATGGCTACACCTTC. Its translation is CASSDRHVHGYTF.

This rearrangement joins TRBV12-3 or TRBV12-4 to TRBJ1-5, with D unresolved. The V gene lost 4 bases and the J gene lost 8 bases, with 9 bases spanning the gap. CDR3 length: 12 amino acids. CDR3 protein: CASSSGWEPQHF. For the CDR3, the DNA is TGTGCCAGCAGTTCGGGGTGGGAGCCCCAGCATTTT.